Presented here are 22 T cell receptor beta chains from one specimen sequenced in a study of graft-versus-host responses after intestinal transplantation. Data came from immunoSEQ multiplex PCR; TCRdb stores just in-frame clones and leaves some out. The sample has fewer than 20,000 clones, more than 25% seen once. The material was alloreactive CD4+ T cells from a mixed lymphocyte reaction culture, obtained before intestinal transplant. Specified subset: CFSE-low proliferating T cells sorted from approximately six-day pre-transplant mixed lymphocyte reaction (GvH or HvG direction). These receptors all stem from a human patient who received an intestinal transplant.

The V call is TRBV6-9, the J call TRBJ2-7; 10 positions agree with TRBD1. V shed 3 bases and J 3 bases; nucleotides not matched to a gene: 5. The CDR3 is 15 amino acids. Germline V lookup: CDR1 MNHGY, CDR2 SVAAGI. The CDR3 reads CASSYVGTGVYEQYF. CDR3 nucleotide sequence: TGTGCCAGCAGTTACGTAGGGACAGGGGTCTACGAGCAGTACTTC.

The rearrangement uses TRBV5-6 and TRBJ2-7; D may be TRBD1 (6 bases). The germline gives CDR1 SGHDT, CDR2 YYEEEE. This CDR3 spans 13 amino acids. The V and J ends lost 5 bases and 2 bases respectively, with 11 bases between them. DNA of the CDR3: TGTGCCAGCAGACATCAGGGGACCTACGAGCAGTACTTC. Protein product: CASRHQGTYEQYF.

The chain has TRBV2 and TRBJ1-3, with TRBD1 matching 7 bases. V dropped 3 bases and J dropped 8; count of bases not matched to a gene: 1. Looked up from germline, CDR1 is SNHLY and CDR2 is FYNNEI. CDR3 length: 12 residues. CDR3 loop: CASSDRGYTIYF. CDR3 nucleotide sequence: TGTGCCAGCAGTGACAGGGGGTACACCATATATTTT. Looking up the rest from reference TRBV2 and TRBJ1-3 gives the full variable domain: EPEVTQTPSHQVTQMGQEVILRCVPISNHLYFYWYRQILGQKVEFLVSFYNNEISEKSEIFDDQFSVERPDGSNFTLKIRSTKLEDSAMYFCASSDRGYTIYFGEGSWLTVV.

The chain links TRBV7-3 to TRBJ2-1; 9 positions agree with TRBD1. Germline CDR1 reads SGHTA; CDR2 reads FQGTGA. V lost 2 bases, J lost 4 bases, and 9 bases stayed unmatched. The CDR3 loop spans 17 amino acids. The CDR3 protein is CASSLFAGTGRYNEQFF. DNA for the CDR3: TGTGCCAGCAGCTTATTCGCAGGGACAGGGCGATACAATGAGCAGTTCTTC.

This clone is medium-sized in the sample. The same CDR3 arises from other DNA sequences in this sample as well. This rearrangement joins TRBV4-2 to TRBJ1-4; weak D call: TRBD1 (6 bases). Trimming cost V 4 bases and J 3 bases, with 9 bases left between them. In germline, CDR1 is LGHNA, CDR2 YNFKEQ. The CDR3 is 14 amino acids. CDR3 residues: CASSLQGSNEKLFF. The CDR3 region has the DNA TGTGCCAGCAGCCTACAGGGTTCTAATGAAAAACTGTTTTTT.

V is TRBV6-5 and J is TRBJ2-7; D is unresolved. The V end lost 5 bases, the J end lost 2 bases, and 16 bases lay between the germline ends. CDR3 length: 15 amino acids. Germline V gene data show CDR1 as MNHEY and CDR2 as SVGAGI. The CDR3, as DNA: TGTGCCAGCAGTCGGACCGTCCTTAGCACCTACGAGCAGTACTTC. This translates into CASSRTVLSTYEQYF.

V is TRBV11-2 and J is TRBJ1-6, with D unclear. The germline V gene encodes CDR1 SGHAT and CDR2 FQNNGV. The CDR3 runs to 17 residues. V gave up 1 base and J gave up 0 bases, with 10 bases separating them. This CDR3 reads CASSLVPISSYNSPLHF. The CDR3 DNA reads as TGTGCCAGCAGCTTAGTACCTATTAGCTCCTATAATTCACCCCTCCACTTT.

This chain uses TRBV7-3 with TRBJ2-1; 10 bases map to TRBD1. The trim removed 8 bases at V and 3 bases at J, leaving 7 bases unmatched. Germline-derived CDR1 and CDR2 are SGHTA and FQGTGA. The CDR3 is 15 amino acids. The CDR3 reads CASARDRGSYNEQFF. The DNA of the CDR3 is TGTGCCAGCGCGAGGGACAGGGGAAGCTACAATGAGCAGTTCTTC.

The chain links TRBV9 to TRBJ2-7, with 9 bases lining up with TRBD1. Losses at the gene ends were 1 base for V and 5 bases for J; bases not matched to a gene: 4. CDR3 length: 14 residues. CDR1 is SGDLS, CDR2 YYNGEE, per germline. The CDR3 nucleotides are TGTGCCAGCAGCGTACTGACAGGGGGGGACGAGCAGTACTTC. Amino acid sequence: CASSVLTGGDEQYF.

This clone was seen a few times. V usage is TRBV7-3 and J usage is TRBJ1-1; D uncertain. This CDR3 contains 13 residues. Germline CDR1 reads SGHTA; CDR2 reads FQGTGA. Trimming shortened V by 5 bases and J by 1 base, and 8 bases separated the two germline ends. The CDR3: CASSRGPNTEAFF. CDR3 nucleotides: TGTGCCAGCAGCCGAGGACCGAACACTGAAGCTTTCTTT.

This clone was seen only a few times. CDR3: CASINYGNTIYF. The DNA for the CDR3 is TGTGCCAGCATTAATTATGGAAACACCATATATTTT. This sequence joins TRBV6-1 and TRBJ1-3; D not certain. Per germline, CDR1 MNHNS and CDR2 SASEGT. V gave up 7 bases and J gave up 3 bases, with 7 bases separating them. The CDR3 is 12 residues long.

This clone is classed as medium-sized. V is TRBV7-3 and J is TRBJ2-7; possible D gene TRBD2, 7 bases. CDR1 SGHTA and CDR2 FQGTGA come from the germline V gene. This CDR3 is built from 14 residues. V lost 2 bases and J 6 bases, leaving 14 bases between the germline ends. The CDR3 reads CASSLLARGGEQYF. As DNA, the CDR3 is TGTGCCAGCAGCTTACTAGCAAGGGGGGGCGAGCAGTACTTC.

The chain links TRBV7-2 to TRBJ1-5, with a tentative D call TRBD1 (6 bases). Germline CDR1 is SGHTA and CDR2 is FQGNSA. V lost 6 bases, J lost 7 bases, and 16 bases lay in between. The length of the CDR3 is 14 residues. CDR3 region: CASSIHREYQPQHF. The CDR3 DNA reads as TGTGCCAGCAGTATTCACAGGGAATACCAGCCCCAGCATTTT.

This clone is large by share. This CDR3 is CASSLLAGGETGELFF. The CDR3 coding sequence is TGCGCCAGCAGCCTTTTGGCGGGGGGAGAAACCGGGGAGCTGTTTTTT. V gene TRBV5-1 combines with J gene TRBJ2-2; 8 nucleotides line up with TRBD2. CDR1 and CDR2 from the germline V gene are SGHRS and YFSETQ. V lost 4 bases and J lost 5; bases outside the gene matches: 10. There are 16 residues in the CDR3.

By share of the sample, this clone is medium-sized. The chain combines TRBV5-1 with TRBJ2-2, with D uncertain. The CDR3 consists of 16 residues. Germline assignment: CDR1 SGHRS and CDR2 YFSETQ. Trimming pared 1 base from V and 4 bases from J, leaving 14 bases between. The CDR3 here is CASSLIAPRGTGELFF. CDR3 DNA sequence: TGCGCCAGCAGCTTGATTGCGCCCCGAGGCACCGGGGAGCTGTTTTTT.

This chain uses TRBV11-1 with TRBJ2-5; weak D call: TRBD1 (7 bases). This CDR3 contains 18 residues. Between the trimmed V and J ends, which lost 5 bases and 1 base, there was a span of 23 bases. Germline V gives CDR1 SGHAT, CDR2 FQDESV (reference sequence). The CDR3 DNA sequence: TGTGCCAGCAGCCCTAGGGTTGGAGGGGGCAGGGCCCAAGAGACCCAGTACTTC. The encoded protein is CASSPRVGGGRAQETQYF.

This clone was seen a few times. This chain links TRBV19 with TRBJ2-3; 7 bases fit TRBD2. The CDR3 covers 14 residues. Germline CDR1 reads LNHDA; CDR2 reads SQIVND (reference sequence). Germline trimming cut 5 bases from V and 3 bases from J; bases unmatched to any gene: 5. CDR3 nucleotides: TGTGCCAGTAGTCAGCGGGAAAGGACAGATACGCAGTATTTT. Translated, it gives CASSQRERTDTQYF.

This clone appeared a few times. CDR3 region: CASSFRGPGGQSAPYLFF. CDR3 nucleotide sequence: TGTGCCAGCAGCTTTCGGGGTCCCGGGGGGCAGTCGGCCCCCTATTTATTCTTC. The chain is built from TRBV11-3 and TRBJ2-1, with a possible D match to TRBD2 (7 bases). The CDR3 is 18 amino acids. The V end lost 3 bases, the J end lost 16 bases, and 34 bases lay between the germline ends. CDR1 and CDR2 from the germline V gene are SGHNT and YENEEA.

V and J are TRBV7-2 and TRBJ1-2, with no clear D. In germline, CDR1 is SGHTA, CDR2 FQGNSA. This CDR3 has 14 residues. V gave up 1 base and J gave up 3 bases, with 9 bases separating them. The CDR3 DNA reads TGTGCCAGCAGCTTAGGCGCTGCCCACTATGGCTACACCTTC. Protein: CASSLGAAHYGYTF.

This chain uses TRBV7-3 with TRBJ2-1; 7 positions match TRBD1. Trimming at V came to 2 bases and at J to 5 bases, leaving 6 bases not matched to a gene. This CDR3 has 15 residues. CDR1 is SGHTA, CDR2 FQGTGA, per germline. CDR3 DNA: TGTGCCAGCAGCTTAGGCAGGGGGAATAACAATGAGCAGTTCTTC. The encoded protein is CASSLGRGNNNEQFF.

This chain joins TRBV7-2 and TRBJ1-1; 12 bases line up with TRBD1. The CDR3 length is 14 residues. After removal of 5 bases from V and 9 bases from J, the junction contained 7 bases not matched to a gene. From germline, CDR1 is SGHTA and CDR2 FQGNSA. The CDR3 is CASSPNRDRGQAFF. The CDR3 DNA sequence: TGTGCCAGCAGCCCTAACCGGGACAGGGGGCAAGCTTTCTTT.

The CDR3 spells CASSLEPQGAEDNEQFF. For the CDR3, the DNA is TGTGCCAGCAGCTTAGAGCCACAGGGGGCGGAGGACAATGAGCAGTTCTTC. This sequence joins TRBV11-1 and TRBJ2-1; 9 nucleotides agree with TRBD1. V lost 1 base and J lost 5; bases outside the gene matches: 9. This CDR3 is 17 amino acids long. Germline values: CDR1 SGHAT, CDR2 FQDESV (reference sequence).